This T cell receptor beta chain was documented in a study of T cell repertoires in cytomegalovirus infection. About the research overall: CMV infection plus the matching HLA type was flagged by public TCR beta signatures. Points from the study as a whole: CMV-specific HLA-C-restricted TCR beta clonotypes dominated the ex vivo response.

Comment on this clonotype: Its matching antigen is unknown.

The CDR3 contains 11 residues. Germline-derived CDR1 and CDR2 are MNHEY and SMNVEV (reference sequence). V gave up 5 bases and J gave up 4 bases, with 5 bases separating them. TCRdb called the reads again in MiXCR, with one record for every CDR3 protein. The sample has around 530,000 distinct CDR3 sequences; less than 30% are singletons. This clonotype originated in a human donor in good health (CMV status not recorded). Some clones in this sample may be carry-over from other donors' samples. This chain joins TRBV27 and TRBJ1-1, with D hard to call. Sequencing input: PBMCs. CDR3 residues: CASSASTEAFF. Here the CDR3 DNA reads TGTGCCAGCAGTGCTAGCACTGAAGCTTTCTTT.